The T cell receptor (beta chain) described here comes from a study of glioma-infiltrating T cells after dendritic cell vaccination (TCRdb year 2016). About the study as a whole: Of the roughly 15 glioblastoma patients in the cohort, all drawn from Phase I and II dendritic cell vaccination trials, 9 were newly diagnosed and 6 had recurrent disease. Autologous tumor lysate-pulsed dendritic cell vaccination was administered to the patients between the early 2000s and the early 2010s. The vaccine consisted of monocyte-derived dendritic cells cultured about 7 days with IL-4 and GM-CSF, then pulsed overnight with autologous tumor lysate. Each patient was given three intradermal dendritic cell vaccine injections, spaced two weeks apart, in the arm below the axilla. Deep sequencing of TCR beta CDR3 regions was used to quantify tumor-infiltrating lymphocyte content and compare tumor and blood repertoires in dendritic cell-vaccinated glioblastoma patients. Survival after dendritic cell vaccination was correlated with TCR sequencing metrics, such as TIL content and the overlap between tumor and blood repertoires. General study outcomes and caveats: The TCR overlap response model with three groups was called speculative and said to need prospective validation. The cohort was small and heterogeneous, and full blood and tumor sets were available for few patients, with initial-recurrent tumor pairs available for even fewer patients. TCR clonality showed no direct relationship with survival, which suggests that a diverse polyclonal response may be important. After dendritic cell vaccination, a higher estimated pretreatment TIL content predicted longer time to progression and overall survival.

TCRB CDR3 regions were amplified from about 2 ug genomic DNA, or all available DNA if less, using the immunoSEQ assay. Multiplex PCR used 60 forward primers for TCR V beta segments and 13 reverse primers for J beta segments. To estimate reads per starting template, synthetic control templates were spiked into each sample at limiting dilution. The Illumina HiSeq System generated 87 bp sequencing reads. In the source study's methods: PCR and sequencing errors were removed by merging closely related sequences with a nearest neighbor algorithm. TCR overlap was defined as the percentage of unique tumor TCR beta sequences that were also present in the same patient's peripheral blood. Imported from immuneACCESS, the table was reduced by TCRdb to in-frame sequences with V and J called. These copies leave out some clones; in studies compared against another copy, an unresolved V gene accounts for under half, and the cause of the remainder is not known. That table furnishes V, J and clone size, whereas the DNA furnished D and trimming. The sample data list just over 95,000 clones, and around three quarters of these were observed just once. Jointly, the top ten make up around 5.9% of the sample.

Its CDR3 holds 13 amino acids, cysteine through phenylalanine. Left in the record is the CDR3 DNA by itself, 39 bases read in frame from the first base. Trimming at the junction amounts to 7 bases on V and 5 bases on J, and the germline ends lie 14 bases apart. Looking up the germline V gene yields CDR1 ENHRY and CDR2 SYGVKD. Details on this clone: Its antigen remains undetermined. No much larger clone exists at a distance of one base, and base qualities are not known.

Selection of patients required sufficient residual fresh-frozen tumor tissue and over two years of available survival data. Molecular status otherwise varied across the glioblastoma patients, but none of them carried an isocitrate dehydrogenase mutation. PBMC were collected before vaccination, two weeks after the third vaccination, and at tumor progression when it occurred. The Qiagen DNeasy Blood extraction Kit was used for extraction of genomic DNA. The TCR was taken from a human donor with glioblastoma. The sequencing here drew on blood, taken before dendritic cell vaccination. This chain joins TRBV10-3 to TRBJ2-5; the D gene lacks a confident call. The sequence in DNA is TGTGCCATCAAGACATCCTCTGGGGAGACCCAGTACTTC. The encoded protein is CAIKTSSGETQYF.